This entry lists 4 T cell receptor beta chains sequenced from one sample in a study of cytotoxic CD8 clonotypes in ibrutinib-treated CLL. TCRdb's copy holds only in-frame clones and misses some; the assay was immunoSEQ multiplex PCR. The sample has around 310,000 clones; 80% are singletons. The sample in question was PBMCs, obtained before ibrutinib treatment. The receptors were gathered from a human donor with chronic lymphocytic leukemia.

J is TRBJ2-3 and V is TRBV4-1, with D perhaps given as TRBD1 or TRBD2 (6 bases each). Germline V gives CDR1 MGHRA, CDR2 YSYEKL. V shed 0 bases and J shed 6 bases, with 19 bases lying between them. The CDR3 extends over 17 amino acids. The CDR3 is CASSQDWGAGRRDTQYF. The CDR3 nucleotides read TGCGCCAGCAGCCAAGATTGGGGGGCAGGCCGACGGGATACGCAGTATTTT.

The rearrangement links TRBV7-2 to TRBJ2-3; TRBD2 agrees at 10 bases. Per the germline V gene, CDR1 is SGHTA and CDR2 is FQGNSA. The junction had 3 bases not matched to a gene; V was cut back by 1 base and J by 8 bases. This CDR3 region has 14 residues. CDR3 in amino acids: CASSLVVAGGTQYF. CDR3 bases: TGTGCCAGCAGCTTAGTCGTAGCGGGAGGTACGCAGTATTTT.

This chain joins TRBV6-5 and TRBJ1-5, with a possible D match to TRBD1 (5 bases). Germline CDR1 MNHEY, CDR2 SVGAGI. The CDR3 loop spans 14 amino acids. V lost 2 bases and J lost 4, with 9 bases in between. CDR3: CASSYAAGNQPQHF. CDR3 coding DNA: TGTGCCAGCAGTTACGCGGCAGGGAATCAGCCCCAGCATTTT.

This chain joins TRBV4-3 and TRBJ1-2, with 7 bases that match TRBD1. The CDR3 is 14 amino acids. Germline CDR1 is LGHNA and CDR2 is YSLEER. Losses at the gene ends were 1 base for V and 4 bases for J; bases not matched to a gene: 3. The CDR3 loop is CASSQGPGGYGYTF. CDR3 in DNA: TGCGCCAGCAGCCAAGGCCCAGGGGGCTATGGCTACACCTTC.